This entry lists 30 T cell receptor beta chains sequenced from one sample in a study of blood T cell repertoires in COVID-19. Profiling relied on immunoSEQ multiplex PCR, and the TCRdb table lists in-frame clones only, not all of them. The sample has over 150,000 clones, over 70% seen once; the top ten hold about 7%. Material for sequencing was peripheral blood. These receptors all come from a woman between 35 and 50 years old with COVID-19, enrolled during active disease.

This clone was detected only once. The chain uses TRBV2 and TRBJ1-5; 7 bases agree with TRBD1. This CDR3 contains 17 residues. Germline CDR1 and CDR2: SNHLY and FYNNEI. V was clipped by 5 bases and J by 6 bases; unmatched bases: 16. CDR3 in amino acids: CASSHAPGQSKVQPQHF. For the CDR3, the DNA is TGTGCCAGCAGTCACGCCCCGGGACAGTCAAAGGTTCAGCCCCAGCATTTT.

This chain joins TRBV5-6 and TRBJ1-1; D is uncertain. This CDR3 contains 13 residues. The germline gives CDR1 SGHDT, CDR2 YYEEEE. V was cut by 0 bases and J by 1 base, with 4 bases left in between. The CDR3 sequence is CASSLGENTEAFF. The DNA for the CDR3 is TGTGCCAGCAGCTTGGGCGAGAACACTGAAGCTTTCTTT. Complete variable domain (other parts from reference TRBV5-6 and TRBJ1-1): DAGVTQSPTHLIKTRGQQVTLRCSPKSGHDTVSWYQQALGQGPQFIFQYYEEEERQRGNFPDRFSGHQFPNYSSELNVNALLLGDSALYLCASSLGENTEAFFGQGTRLTVV.

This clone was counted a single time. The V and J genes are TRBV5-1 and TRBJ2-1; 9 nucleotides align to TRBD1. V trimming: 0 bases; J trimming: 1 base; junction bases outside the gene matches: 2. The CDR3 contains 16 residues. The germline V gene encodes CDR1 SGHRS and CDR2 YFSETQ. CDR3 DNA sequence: TGCGCCAGCAGCTTGGAGGGGACAGGGTCCTACAATGAGCAGTTCTTC. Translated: CASSLEGTGSYNEQFF.

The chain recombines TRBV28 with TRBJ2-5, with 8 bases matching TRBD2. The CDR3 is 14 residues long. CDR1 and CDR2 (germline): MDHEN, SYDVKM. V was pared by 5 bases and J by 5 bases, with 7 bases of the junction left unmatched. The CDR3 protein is CASSPAGEVETQYF. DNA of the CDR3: TGTGCCAGCAGTCCAGCGGGAGAGGTTGAGACCCAGTACTTC.

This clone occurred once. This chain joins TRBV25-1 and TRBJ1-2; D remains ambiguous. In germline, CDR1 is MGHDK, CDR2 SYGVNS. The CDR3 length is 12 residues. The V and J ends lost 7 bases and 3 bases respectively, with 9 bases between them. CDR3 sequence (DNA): TGTGCCAGCACATTAAGCGACTATGGCTACACCTTC. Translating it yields CASTLSDYGYTF.

CDR3 sequence reads: CASSDSGSSSPLHF. The CDR3 coding sequence is TGTGCCAGCAGCGACAGTGGCAGTAGTTCACCCCTCCACTTT. The rearrangement joins TRBV6-6 to TRBJ1-6, with D tentatively TRBD1 (5 bases). Per germline, CDR1 MNHNY and CDR2 SVGAGI (reference sequence). CDR3 length: 14 amino acids. V was cut by 6 bases and J by 9 bases, with 15 bases left in between.

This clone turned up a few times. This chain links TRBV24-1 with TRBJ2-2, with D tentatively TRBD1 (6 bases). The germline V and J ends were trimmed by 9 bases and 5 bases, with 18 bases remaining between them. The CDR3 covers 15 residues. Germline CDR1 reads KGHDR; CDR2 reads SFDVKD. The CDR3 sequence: CATARGHPGTGELFF. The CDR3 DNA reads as TGTGCCACCGCCCGGGGACACCCGGGGACCGGGGAGCTGTTTTTT.

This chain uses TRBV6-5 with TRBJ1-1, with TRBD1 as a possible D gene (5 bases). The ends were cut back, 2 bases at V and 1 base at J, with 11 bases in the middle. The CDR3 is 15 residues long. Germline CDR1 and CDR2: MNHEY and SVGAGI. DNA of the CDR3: TGTGCCAGCAGTTACCCCTCAGGGCCGAACACTGAAGCTTTCTTT. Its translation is CASSYPSGPNTEAFF.

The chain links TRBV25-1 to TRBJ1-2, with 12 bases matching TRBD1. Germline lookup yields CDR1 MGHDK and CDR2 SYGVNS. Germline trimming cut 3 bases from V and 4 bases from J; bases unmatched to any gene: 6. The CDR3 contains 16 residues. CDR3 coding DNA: TGTGCCAGCAGTGACCGGGACAGGGGGCGCGGCTATGGCTACACCTTC. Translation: CASSDRDRGRGYGYTF.

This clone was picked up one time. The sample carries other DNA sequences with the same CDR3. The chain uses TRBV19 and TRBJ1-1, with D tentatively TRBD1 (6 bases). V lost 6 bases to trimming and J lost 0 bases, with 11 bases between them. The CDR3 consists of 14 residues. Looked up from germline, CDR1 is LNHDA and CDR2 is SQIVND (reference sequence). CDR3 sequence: CASSLQGLNTEAFF. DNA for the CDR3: TGTGCCAGTAGCCTACAGGGTCTGAACACTGAAGCTTTCTTT. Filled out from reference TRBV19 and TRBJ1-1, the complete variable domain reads DGGITQSPKYLFRKEGQNVTLSCEQNLNHDAMYWYRQDPGQGLRLIYYSQIVNDFQKGDIAEGYSVSREKKESFPLTVTSAQKNPTAFYLCASSLQGLNTEAFFGQGTRLTVV.

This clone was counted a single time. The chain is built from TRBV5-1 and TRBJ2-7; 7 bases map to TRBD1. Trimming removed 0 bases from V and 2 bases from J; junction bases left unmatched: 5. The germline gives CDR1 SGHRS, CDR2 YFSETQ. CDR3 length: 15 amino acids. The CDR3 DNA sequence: TGCGCCAGCAGCTTGGAACAGGGGTCGACCTACGAGCAGTACTTC. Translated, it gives CASSLEQGSTYEQYF.

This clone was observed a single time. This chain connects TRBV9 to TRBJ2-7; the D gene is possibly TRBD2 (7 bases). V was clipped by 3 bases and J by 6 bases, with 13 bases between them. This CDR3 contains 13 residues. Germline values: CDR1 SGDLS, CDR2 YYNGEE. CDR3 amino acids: CASSEGGGSEQYF. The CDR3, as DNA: TGTGCCAGCAGCGAGGGAGGGGGAAGCGAGCAGTACTTC.

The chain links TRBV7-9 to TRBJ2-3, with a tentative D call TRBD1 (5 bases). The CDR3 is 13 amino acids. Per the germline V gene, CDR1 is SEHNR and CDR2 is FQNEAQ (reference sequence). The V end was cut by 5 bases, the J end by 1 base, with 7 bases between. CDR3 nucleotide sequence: TGTGCCAGCAGCGAACAGGGCACAGATACGCAGTATTTT. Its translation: CASSEQGTDTQYF.

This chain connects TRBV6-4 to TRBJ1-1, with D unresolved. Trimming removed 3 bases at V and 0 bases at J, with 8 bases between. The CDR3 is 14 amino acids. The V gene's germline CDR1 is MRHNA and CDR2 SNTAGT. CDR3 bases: TGTGCCAGCAGTGAGACAAATATGAACACTGAAGCTTTCTTT. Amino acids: CASSETNMNTEAFF.

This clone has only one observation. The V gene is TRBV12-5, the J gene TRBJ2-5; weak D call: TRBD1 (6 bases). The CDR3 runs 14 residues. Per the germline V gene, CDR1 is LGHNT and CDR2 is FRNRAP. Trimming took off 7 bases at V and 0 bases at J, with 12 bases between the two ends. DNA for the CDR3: TGTGCTAGTGCACAAACAGGGCACCAAGAGACCCAGTACTTC. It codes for CASAQTGHQETQYF. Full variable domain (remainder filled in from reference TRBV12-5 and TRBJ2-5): DARVTQTPRHKVTEMGQEVTMRCQPILGHNTVFWYRQTMMQGLELLAYFRNRAPLDDSGMPKDRFSAEMPDATLATLKIQPSEPRDSAVYFCASAQTGHQETQYFGPGTRLLVL.

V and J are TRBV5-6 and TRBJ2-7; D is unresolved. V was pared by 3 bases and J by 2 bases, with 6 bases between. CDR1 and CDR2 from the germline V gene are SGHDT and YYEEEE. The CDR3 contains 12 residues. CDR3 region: CASSWSTYEQYF. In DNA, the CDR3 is TGTGCCAGCAGCTGGAGTACCTACGAGCAGTACTTC. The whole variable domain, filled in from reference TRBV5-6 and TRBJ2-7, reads DAGVTQSPTHLIKTRGQQVTLRCSPKSGHDTVSWYQQALGQGPQFIFQYYEEEERQRGNFPDRFSGHQFPNYSSELNVNALLLGDSALYLCASSWSTYEQYFGPGTRLTVT.

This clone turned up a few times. The CDR3 sequence is CASRQGAGTEAFF. DNA of the CDR3: TGTGCCAGCAGGCAGGGCGCAGGGACTGAAGCTTTCTTT. The rearrangement joins TRBV27 to TRBJ1-1; tentatively, D is TRBD1 (5 bases). Germline CDR1 reads MNHEY; CDR2 reads SMNVEV (reference sequence). The V and J ends lost 6 bases and 5 bases respectively, with 13 bases between them. This CDR3 is 13 amino acids long.

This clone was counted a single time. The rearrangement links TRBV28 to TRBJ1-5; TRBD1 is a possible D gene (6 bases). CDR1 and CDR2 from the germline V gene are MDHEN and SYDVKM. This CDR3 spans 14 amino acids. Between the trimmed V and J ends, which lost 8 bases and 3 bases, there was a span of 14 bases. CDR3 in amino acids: CASLFDRNNQPQHF. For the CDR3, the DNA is TGTGCCAGCTTGTTCGACAGGAACAATCAGCCCCAGCATTTT.

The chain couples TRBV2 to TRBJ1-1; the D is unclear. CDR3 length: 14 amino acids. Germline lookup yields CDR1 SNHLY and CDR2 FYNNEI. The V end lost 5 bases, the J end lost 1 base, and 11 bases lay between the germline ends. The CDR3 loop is CASSFGPTNTEAFF. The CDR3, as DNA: TGTGCCAGCAGTTTCGGTCCAACGAACACTGAAGCTTTCTTT. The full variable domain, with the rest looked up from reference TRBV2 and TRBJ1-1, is EPEVTQTPSHQVTQMGQEVILRCVPISNHLYFYWYRQILGQKVEFLVSFYNNEISEKSEIFDDQFSVERPDGSNFTLKIRSTKLEDSAMYFCASSFGPTNTEAFFGQGTRLTVV.

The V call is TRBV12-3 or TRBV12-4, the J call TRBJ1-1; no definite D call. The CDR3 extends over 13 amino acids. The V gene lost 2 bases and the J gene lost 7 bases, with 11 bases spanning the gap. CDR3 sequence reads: CASSLSRRGEAFF. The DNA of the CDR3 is TGTGCCAGCAGTTTATCAAGGCGGGGTGAAGCTTTCTTT.

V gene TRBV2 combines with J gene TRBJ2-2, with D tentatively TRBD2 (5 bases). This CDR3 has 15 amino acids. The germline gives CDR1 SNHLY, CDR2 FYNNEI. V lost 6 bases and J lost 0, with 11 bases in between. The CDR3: CASRGSGSNTGELFF. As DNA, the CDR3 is TGTGCCAGCAGGGGGTCGGGGTCGAACACCGGGGAGCTGTTTTTT.

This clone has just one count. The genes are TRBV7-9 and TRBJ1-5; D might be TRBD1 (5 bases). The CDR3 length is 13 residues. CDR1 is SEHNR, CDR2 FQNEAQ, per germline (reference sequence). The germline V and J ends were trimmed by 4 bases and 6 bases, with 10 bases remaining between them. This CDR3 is CASSSGYPQPQHF. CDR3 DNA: TGTGCCAGCAGCTCAGGGTACCCTCAGCCCCAGCATTTT.

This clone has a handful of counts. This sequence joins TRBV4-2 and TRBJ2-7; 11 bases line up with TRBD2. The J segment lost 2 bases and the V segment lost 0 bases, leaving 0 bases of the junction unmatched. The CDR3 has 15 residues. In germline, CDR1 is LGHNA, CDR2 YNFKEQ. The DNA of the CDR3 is TGTGCCAGCAGCCAAGATAGCGGGGGGGCCTACGAGCAGTACTTC. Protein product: CASSQDSGGAYEQYF.

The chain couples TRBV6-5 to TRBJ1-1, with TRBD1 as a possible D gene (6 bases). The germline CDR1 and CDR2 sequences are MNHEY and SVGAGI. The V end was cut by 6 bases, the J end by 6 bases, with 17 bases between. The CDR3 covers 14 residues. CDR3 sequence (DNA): TGTGCCAGCAGGGACAGACCGATAAAGGCTGAAGCTTTCTTT. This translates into CASRDRPIKAEAFF.

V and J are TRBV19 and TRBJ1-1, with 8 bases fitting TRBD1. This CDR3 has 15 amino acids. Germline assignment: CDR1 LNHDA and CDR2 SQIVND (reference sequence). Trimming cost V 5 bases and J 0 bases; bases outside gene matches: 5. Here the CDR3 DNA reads TGTGCCAGTAGTTGGGACAGGTTCATGAACACTGAAGCTTTCTTT. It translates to CASSWDRFMNTEAFF. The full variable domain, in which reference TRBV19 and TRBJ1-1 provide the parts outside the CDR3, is DGGITQSPKYLFRKEGQNVTLSCEQNLNHDAMYWYRQDPGQGLRLIYYSQIVNDFQKGDIAEGYSVSREKKESFPLTVTSAQKNPTAFYLCASSWDRFMNTEAFFGQGTRLTVV.

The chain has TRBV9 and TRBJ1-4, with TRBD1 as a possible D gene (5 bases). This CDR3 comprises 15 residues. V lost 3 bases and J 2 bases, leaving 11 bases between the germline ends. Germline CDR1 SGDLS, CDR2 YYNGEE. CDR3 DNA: TGTGCCAGCAGCGCCCCAGGGAGGACTAATGAAAAACTGTTTTTT. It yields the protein CASSAPGRTNEKLFF.

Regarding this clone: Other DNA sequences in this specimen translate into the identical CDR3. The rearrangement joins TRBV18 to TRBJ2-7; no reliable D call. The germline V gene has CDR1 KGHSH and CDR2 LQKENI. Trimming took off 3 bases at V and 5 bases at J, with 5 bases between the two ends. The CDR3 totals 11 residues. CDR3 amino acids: CASSPRDEQYF. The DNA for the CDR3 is TGTGCCAGCTCACCCCGAGACGAGCAGTACTTC.

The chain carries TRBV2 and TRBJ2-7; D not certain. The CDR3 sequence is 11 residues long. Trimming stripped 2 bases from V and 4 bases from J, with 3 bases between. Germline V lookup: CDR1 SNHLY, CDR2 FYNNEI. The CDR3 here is CASSEHYEQYF. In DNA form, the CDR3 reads TGTGCCAGCAGTGAACATTACGAGCAGTACTTC.

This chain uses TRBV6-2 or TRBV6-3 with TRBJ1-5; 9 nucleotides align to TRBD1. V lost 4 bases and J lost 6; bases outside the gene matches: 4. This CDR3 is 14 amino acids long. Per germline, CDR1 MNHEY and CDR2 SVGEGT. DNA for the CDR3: TGTGCCAGCAGTTGGACAGGGGCAGCTCAGCCCCAGCATTTT. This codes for CASSWTGAAQPQHF.

In nucleotides, the CDR3 is TGTGCCAGCAGCCGCGGGACGGCTAACTACGAGCAGTACTTC. This codes for CASSRGTANYEQYF. This chain joins TRBV3-1 (or the pseudogene TRBV3-2) and TRBJ2-7; TRBD2 might be the D (6 bases). Germline V gene data show CDR1 as LGHDT and CDR2 as YNNKEL (reference sequence). V was cut by 4 bases and J by 3 bases, with 13 bases left in between. The CDR3 is made up of 14 amino acids.